Presented here are 5 T cell receptor beta chains from one specimen sequenced in a study of blood T cells in healthy people across ages (dated by TCRdb to between 2015 and 2016). Library method: 5' RACE. The listed sequencing device is Illumina HiSeq 2500. A second PCR of roughly 6 to 11 cycles was run with a J-beta primer mix and a sample-barcoded 5' primer. The public reads were reprocessed in TCRdb via fastp at Q25 and MiXCR, keeping in-frame beta chains. Rows with a matching CDR3 protein are joined into one entry that keeps the most common DNA and genes. The sample profile shows hundreds of thousands of distinct CDR3 sequences; around a quarter of them were found once. 9% to 9.5% of the sample is held by the ten biggest clonotypes. The same data also contributed to another study, on T cells of mothers and their children.

The specimen was blood. Source of these receptors: a boy younger than 18 in good health.

The J gene is TRBJ2-1, the V gene TRBV24-1; D is unclear. The CDR3 spans 13 residues. Germline values: CDR1 KGHDR, CDR2 SFDVKD. V was clipped by 5 bases and J by 9 bases, with 13 bases between them. CDR3 in amino acids: CATSADGPSEQFF. Here the CDR3 DNA reads TGTGCCACCAGTGCCGACGGGCCGAGTGAGCAGTTCTTC.

This clonotype was detected only a few times. The rearrangement links TRBV9 to TRBJ2-1; D is tentatively TRBD1 or TRBD2 (5 bases each). V was pared by 5 bases and J by 5 bases, with 11 bases between. Germline values: CDR1 SGDLS, CDR2 YYNGEE. The CDR3 sequence is 13 residues long. This chain's CDR3 is CASRSLGDNEQFF. Written as DNA, the CDR3 is TGTGCCAGCAGATCTTTGGGGGACAATGAGCAGTTCTTC.

The chain joins TRBV29-1 to TRBJ2-3; the match to TRBD2 covers 7 bases. The ends lost 7 bases at V and 1 base at J; junction bases unmatched: 5. The germline gives CDR1 SQVTM, CDR2 ANQGSEA. The CDR3 covers 13 residues. The chain's CDR3 is CSAWDYGTDTQYF. The CDR3, as DNA: TGCAGCGCGTGGGACTATGGCACAGATACGCAGTATTTT.

The rearrangement joins TRBV4-1 to TRBJ1-2; D may be TRBD1 (5 bases). V lost 2 bases, J lost 6 bases, and 13 bases lay in between. The CDR3 sequence is 14 residues long. Per germline, CDR1 MGHRA and CDR2 YSYEKL. This chain's CDR3 is CASSQRGEGDGYTF. The CDR3 DNA follows: TGCGCCAGCAGCCAACGAGGGGAAGGGGATGGCTACACCTTC.

This clonotype was counted ten times or more. The chain has TRBV5-1 and TRBJ2-5, with D maybe TRBD2 (7 bases). The CDR3 contains 14 residues. Between the trimmed V and J ends, which lost 2 bases and 5 bases, there was a span of 13 bases. Looked up from germline, CDR1 is SGHRS and CDR2 is YFSETQ. CDR3 amino acids: CASSLQGGQETQYF. CDR3 sequence (DNA): TGCGCCAGCAGCTTACAGGGAGGGCAGGAGACCCAGTACTTC.